The entry below gives a single T cell receptor beta chain sequence along with its context. Antigen specificity is unknown. The CDR3 covers 14 residues. Germline V gene lookup returns CDR1 GTSNPN and CDR2 SVGIG (reference sequence). After removal of 4 bases from V and 3 bases from J, the junction contained 5 bases not matched to a gene. This specimen comes from a study of shared clonotypes between healthy human individuals. Naive CD8 populations comprised CD45RO-negative cells positively selected for CCR7, excluding terminally differentiated effector memory CD45RA+ cells. Every donor was a Caucasian adult from Nashville, Tennessee. Some clones are missing from TCRdb's copy, which holds only in-frame ones; the method was immunoSEQ multiplex PCR. The sample contains millions of clones, about 95% of which appear only once. General study results and limits: A few donors had 5% to 6% of their naive CD4 clonotypes in common.

This sequence originates from a man aged 18-30 years in good health. Input material: naive CD8+ T cells sorted from blood. The chain uses TRBV30 and TRBJ2-1, with 8 bases lining up with TRBD2. CDR3 sequence reads: CAWMGLGGYNEQFF. As DNA, the CDR3 is TGTGCCTGGATGGGACTAGGGGGCTACAATGAGCAGTTCTTC. The whole variable domain, remainder taken from reference TRBV30 and TRBJ2-1, is SQTIHQWPATLVQPVGSPLSLECTVEGTSNPNLYWYRQAAGRGLQLLFYSVGIGQISSEVPQNLSASRPQDRQFILSSKKLLLSDSGFYLCAWMGLGGYNEQFFGPGTRLTVL.